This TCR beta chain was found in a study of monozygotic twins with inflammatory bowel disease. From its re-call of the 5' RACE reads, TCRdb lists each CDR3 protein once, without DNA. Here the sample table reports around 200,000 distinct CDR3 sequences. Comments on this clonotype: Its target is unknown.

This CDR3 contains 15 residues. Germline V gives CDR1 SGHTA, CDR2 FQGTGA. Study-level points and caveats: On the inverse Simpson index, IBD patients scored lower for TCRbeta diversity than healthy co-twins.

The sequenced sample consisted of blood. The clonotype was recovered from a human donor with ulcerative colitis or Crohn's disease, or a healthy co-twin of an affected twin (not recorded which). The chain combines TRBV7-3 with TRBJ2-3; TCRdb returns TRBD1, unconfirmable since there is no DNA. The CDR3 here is CASSLDSRGTDTQYF.